What follows are 14 T cell receptor beta chains derived from one specimen sequenced in a study of cytomegalovirus exposure and HLA in healthy donors. PCR employed 60 Vbeta and 13 Jbeta primers. Data came from immunoSEQ multiplex PCR; TCRdb stores just in-frame clones and leaves some out. The table for this sample gives 110,000 to 150,000 clones. The sample was PBMCs. The receptors here all came from a male donor in good health and CMV-seronegative.

The gene calls are TRBV29-1 and TRBJ2-7, with TRBD2 identical over 9 bases. Germline V gives CDR1 SQVTM, CDR2 ANQGSEA. J lost 3 bases, V lost 4 bases, and 10 bases had no gene match. The CDR3 is 15 residues long. The CDR3 DNA follows: TGCAGCGTTGTGTTAGAGCGGGGGGTTCTCTACGAGCAGTACTTC. Encoded protein: CSVVLERGVLYEQYF.

V and J are TRBV5-1 and TRBJ2-2; D is unclear. Germline CDR1 reads SGHRS; CDR2 reads YFSETQ. The V gene lost 0 bases and the J gene lost 1 base, with 7 bases spanning the gap. The CDR3 sequence is 15 residues long. CDR3 in amino acids: CASSLAAGNTGELFF. As DNA, the CDR3 is TGCGCCAGCAGCTTGGCCGCAGGGAACACCGGGGAGCTGTTTTTT.

The chain combines TRBV10-3 with TRBJ2-1; 11 bases agree with TRBD2. From germline, CDR1 is ENHRY and CDR2 SYGVKD. There are 15 residues in the CDR3. The trim removed 11 bases at V and 4 bases at J, leaving 10 bases unmatched. The CDR3 spells CAVSGRASSYNEQFF. The CDR3 nucleotides are TGTGCCGTTAGCGGGAGGGCCTCTTCTTACAATGAGCAGTTCTTC.

J is TRBJ2-3 and V is TRBV7-9, with 8 nucleotides matching TRBD1. Germline V lookup: CDR1 SEHNR, CDR2 FQNEAQ (reference sequence). Trimming removed 1 base from V and 2 bases from J; junction bases left unmatched: 5. The CDR3 is 16 amino acids. The CDR3 DNA reads TGTGCCAGCAGCTTAGTACGGACAGGGTCCACAGATACGCAGTATTTT. Translating it yields CASSLVRTGSTDTQYF.

The chain has TRBV6-5 and TRBJ1-2, with a weak D call TRBD1 (5 bases). V lost 6 bases and J 5 bases, leaving 19 bases between the germline ends. The length of the CDR3 is 15 residues. From germline, CDR1 is MNHEY and CDR2 SVGAGI. The CDR3 is CASRPRSQTEYGYTF. CDR3 DNA sequence: TGTGCCAGCAGGCCGAGATCCCAGACAGAATATGGCTACACCTTC.

The rearrangement joins TRBV13 to TRBJ2-7; 9 nucleotides match TRBD1. This CDR3 is built from 16 residues. The germline V gene has CDR1 PRHDT and CDR2 FYEKMQ (reference sequence). V lost 4 bases, J lost 7 bases, and 14 bases stayed unmatched. This CDR3 is CASSYRQGVTREEQYF. The CDR3 DNA reads as TGTGCCAGCAGCTACCGACAGGGGGTAACGAGGGAGGAGCAGTACTTC.

The chain recombines TRBV25-1 with TRBJ1-4; D is perhaps TRBD1 (5 bases). Germline CDR1 and CDR2: MGHDK and SYGVNS. V lost 5 bases and J lost 4, with 17 bases in between. This CDR3 has 16 residues. Here the CDR3 reads CASSSGGTARNEKLFF. DNA of the CDR3: TGTGCCAGCAGTTCGGGGGGGACCGCTCGTAATGAAAAACTGTTTTTT.

This chain links TRBV6-5 with TRBJ2-7, with 7 bases fitting TRBD1. From germline, CDR1 is MNHEY and CDR2 SVGAGI. The CDR3 runs to 13 residues. V shed 5 bases, J shed 1 base, and the junction held 2 bases outside the gene matches. CDR3 in amino acids: CASSPGQSYEQYF. The CDR3 DNA reads TGTGCCAGCAGTCCGGGACAGTCCTACGAGCAGTACTTC.

The genes are TRBV5-1 and TRBJ1-2, with D perhaps matching TRBD1 (6 bases). The CDR3 totals 16 residues. Germline CDR1 reads SGHRS; CDR2 reads YFSETQ. V lost 3 bases, J lost 7 bases, and 22 bases lay in between. The CDR3, as DNA: TGCGCCAGCAGCTCCCTGCTGACAGGCGGCATAGGTGGCTACACCTTC. This codes for CASSSLLTGGIGGYTF.

The J gene is TRBJ2-2, the V gene TRBV5-1, with D perhaps matching TRBD2 (6 bases). CDR1 and CDR2 (germline): SGHRS, YFSETQ. The germline V and J ends were trimmed by 3 bases and 6 bases, with 15 bases remaining between them. The CDR3 contains 15 residues. The CDR3 loop is CASSSEWRVPGELFF. CDR3 nucleotides: TGCGCCAGCAGCTCGGAATGGAGGGTCCCCGGGGAGCTGTTTTTT.

The DNA for the CDR3 is TGTGCCTGGAGTGTTGGGTGGCAGGCAAACACTGAAGCTTTCTTT. Its protein is CAWSVGWQANTEAFF. V and J are TRBV30 and TRBJ1-1; D remains ambiguous. The CDR3 sequence is 15 residues long. V shed 0 bases and J shed 2 bases, with 13 bases lying between them. In germline, CDR1 is GTSNPN, CDR2 SVGIG (reference sequence).

The chain uses TRBV28 and TRBJ2-7; 7 bases map to TRBD2. The germline gives CDR1 MDHEN, CDR2 SYDVKM. J was trimmed by 4 bases and V by 2 bases; bases with no gene match: 8. The length of the CDR3 is 15 residues. CDR3 sequence reads: CASSLNPSGLYEQYF. CDR3 sequence (DNA): TGTGCCAGCAGTTTAAACCCTAGCGGACTATACGAGCAGTACTTC.

The chain joins TRBV5-6 to TRBJ1-2; 7 bases align to TRBD1. CDR1 is SGHDT and CDR2 is YYEEEE in the germline V gene. The CDR3 covers 16 residues. J was trimmed by 5 bases and V by 5 bases; bases with no gene match: 15. CDR3 protein: CASRVTAGGTAYGYTF. The CDR3 DNA sequence: TGTGCCAGCAGAGTGACCGCCGGCGGGACAGCTTATGGCTACACCTTC.

This rearrangement joins TRBV13 to TRBJ1-2; D may be TRBD1 (6 bases). The CDR3 runs to 13 residues. The V and J ends lost 5 bases and 4 bases respectively, with 11 bases between them. The germline gives CDR1 PRHDT, CDR2 FYEKMQ (reference sequence). CDR3 sequence: CASSVDRFYGYTF. DNA for the CDR3: TGTGCCAGCAGCGTGGACAGATTCTATGGCTACACCTTC. Full variable domain (rest looked up from reference TRBV13 and TRBJ1-2): AAGVIQSPRHLIKEKRETATLKCYPIPRHDTVYWYQQGPGQDPQFLISFYEKMQSDKGSIPDRFSAQQFSDYHSELNMSSLELGDSALYFCASSVDRFYGYTFGSGTRLTVV.